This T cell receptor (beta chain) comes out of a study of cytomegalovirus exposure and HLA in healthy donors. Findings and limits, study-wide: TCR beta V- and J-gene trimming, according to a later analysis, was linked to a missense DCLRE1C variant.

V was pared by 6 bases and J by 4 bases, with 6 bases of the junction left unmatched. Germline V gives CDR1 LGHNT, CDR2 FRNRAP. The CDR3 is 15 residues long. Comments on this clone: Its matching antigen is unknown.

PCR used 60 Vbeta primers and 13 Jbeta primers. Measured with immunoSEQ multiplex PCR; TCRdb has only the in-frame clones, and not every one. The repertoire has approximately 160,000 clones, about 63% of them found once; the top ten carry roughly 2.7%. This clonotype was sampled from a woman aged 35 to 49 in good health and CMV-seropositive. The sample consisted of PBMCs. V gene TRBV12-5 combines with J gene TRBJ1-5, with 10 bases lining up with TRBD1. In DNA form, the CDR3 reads TGTGCTAGTGGCCCCGGGACAGGGGTTAATCAGCCCCAGCATTTT. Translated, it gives CASGPGTGVNQPQHF. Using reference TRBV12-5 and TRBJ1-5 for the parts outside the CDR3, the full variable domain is DARVTQTPRHKVTEMGQEVTMRCQPILGHNTVFWYRQTMMQGLELLAYFRNRAPLDDSGMPKDRFSAEMPDATLATLKIQPSEPRDSAVYFCASGPGTGVNQPQHFGDGTRLSIL.